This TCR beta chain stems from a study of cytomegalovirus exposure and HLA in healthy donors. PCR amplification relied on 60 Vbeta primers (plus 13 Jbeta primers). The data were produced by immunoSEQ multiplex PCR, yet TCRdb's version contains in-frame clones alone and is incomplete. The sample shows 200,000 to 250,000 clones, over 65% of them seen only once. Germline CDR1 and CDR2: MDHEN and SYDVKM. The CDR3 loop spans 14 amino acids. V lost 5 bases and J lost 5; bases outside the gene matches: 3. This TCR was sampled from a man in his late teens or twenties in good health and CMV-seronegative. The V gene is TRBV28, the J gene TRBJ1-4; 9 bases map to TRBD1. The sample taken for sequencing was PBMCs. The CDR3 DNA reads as TGTGCCAGCAGTACCGGGACAGGGAATGAAAAACTGTTTTTT. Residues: CASSTGTGNEKLFF.